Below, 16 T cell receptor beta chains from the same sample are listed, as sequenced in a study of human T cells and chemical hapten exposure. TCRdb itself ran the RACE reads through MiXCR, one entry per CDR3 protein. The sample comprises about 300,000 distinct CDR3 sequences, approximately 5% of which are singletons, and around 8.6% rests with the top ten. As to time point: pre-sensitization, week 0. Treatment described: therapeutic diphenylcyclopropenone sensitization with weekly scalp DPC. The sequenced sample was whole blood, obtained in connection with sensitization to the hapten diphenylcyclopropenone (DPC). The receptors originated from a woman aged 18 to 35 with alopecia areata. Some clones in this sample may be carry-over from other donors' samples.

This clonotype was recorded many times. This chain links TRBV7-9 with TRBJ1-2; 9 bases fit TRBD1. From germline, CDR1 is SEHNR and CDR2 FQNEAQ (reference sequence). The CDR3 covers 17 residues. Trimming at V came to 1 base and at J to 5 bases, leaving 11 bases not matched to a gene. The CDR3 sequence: CASSLEGTGGSAYGYTF. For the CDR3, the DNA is TGTGCCAGCAGCTTAGAAGGTACAGGGGGCTCAGCTTATGGCTACACCTTC.

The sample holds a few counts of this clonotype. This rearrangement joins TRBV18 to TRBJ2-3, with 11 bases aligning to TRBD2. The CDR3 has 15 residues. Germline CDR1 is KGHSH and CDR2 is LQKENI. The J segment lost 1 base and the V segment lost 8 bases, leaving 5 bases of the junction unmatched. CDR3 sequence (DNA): TGTGCCAGCCGACAACTAGCGGGGGGCACAGATACGCAGTATTTT. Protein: CASRQLAGGTDTQYF.

The CDR3 nucleotides read TGTGCTAGTGGTTCTCAGACAGGGAAGGGCGCTTTCTTT. Protein product: CASGSQTGKGAFF. The chain has TRBV12-5 and TRBJ1-1, with 7 nucleotides matching TRBD1. The CDR3 runs to 13 residues. Trimming took 4 bases from V and 11 from J; bases not matched to a gene: 10. The germline gives CDR1 LGHNT, CDR2 FRNRAP. Combining the CDR3 with reference TRBV12-5 and TRBJ1-1 gives the whole variable domain DARVTQTPRHKVTEMGQEVTMRCQPILGHNTVFWYRQTMMQGLELLAYFRNRAPLDDSGMPKDRFSAEMPDATLATLKIQPSEPRDSAVYFCASGSQTGKGAFFGQGTRLTVV.

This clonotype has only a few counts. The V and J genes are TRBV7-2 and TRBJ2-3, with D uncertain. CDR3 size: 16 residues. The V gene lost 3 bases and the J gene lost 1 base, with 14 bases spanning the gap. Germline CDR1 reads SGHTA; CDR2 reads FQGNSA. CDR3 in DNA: TGTGCCAGCAGCTTTTACTTGGCAGACCGCACAGATACGCAGTATTTT. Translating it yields CASSFYLADRTDTQYF.

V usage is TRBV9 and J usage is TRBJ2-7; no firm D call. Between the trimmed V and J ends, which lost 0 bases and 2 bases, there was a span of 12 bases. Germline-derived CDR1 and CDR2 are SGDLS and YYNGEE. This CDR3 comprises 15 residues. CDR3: CASSVGFTDAYEQYF. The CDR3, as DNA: TGTGCCAGCAGCGTAGGGTTCACAGACGCCTACGAGCAGTACTTC.

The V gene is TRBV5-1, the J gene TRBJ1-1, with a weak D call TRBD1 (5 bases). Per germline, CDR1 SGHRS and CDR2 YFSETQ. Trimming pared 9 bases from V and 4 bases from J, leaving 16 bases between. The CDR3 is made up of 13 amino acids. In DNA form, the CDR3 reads TGCGCCACACGCCTAGGGGAGAGCACTGAAGCTTTCTTT. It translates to CATRLGESTEAFF.

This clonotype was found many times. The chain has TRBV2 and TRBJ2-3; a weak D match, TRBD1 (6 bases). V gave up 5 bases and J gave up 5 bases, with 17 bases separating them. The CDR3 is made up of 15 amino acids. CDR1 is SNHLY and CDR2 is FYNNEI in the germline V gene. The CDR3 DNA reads TGTGCCAGCAGTCCGGATCAAATAGGGGGAGATACGCAGTATTTT. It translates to CASSPDQIGGDTQYF.

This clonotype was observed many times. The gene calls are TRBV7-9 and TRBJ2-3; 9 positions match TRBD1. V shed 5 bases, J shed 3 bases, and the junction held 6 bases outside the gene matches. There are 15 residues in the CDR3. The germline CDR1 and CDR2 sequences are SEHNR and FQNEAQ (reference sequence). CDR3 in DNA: TGTGCCAGCAGCCGTAACAGGGGGCTAACAGATACGCAGTATTTT. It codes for CASSRNRGLTDTQYF.

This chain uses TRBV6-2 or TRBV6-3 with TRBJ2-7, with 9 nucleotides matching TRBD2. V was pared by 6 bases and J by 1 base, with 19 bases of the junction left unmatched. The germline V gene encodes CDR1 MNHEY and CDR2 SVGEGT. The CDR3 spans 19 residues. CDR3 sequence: CASSHWLVAGVTRSYEQYF. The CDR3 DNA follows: TGTGCCAGCAGCCACTGGTTGGTAGCGGGGGTGACGCGATCCTACGAGCAGTACTTC.

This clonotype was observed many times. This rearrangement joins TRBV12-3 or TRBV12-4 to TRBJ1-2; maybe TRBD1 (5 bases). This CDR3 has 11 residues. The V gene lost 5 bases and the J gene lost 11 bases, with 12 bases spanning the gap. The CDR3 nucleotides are TGTGCCAGCAGTGACAGTCTTCGATACACCTTC. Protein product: CASSDSLRYTF.

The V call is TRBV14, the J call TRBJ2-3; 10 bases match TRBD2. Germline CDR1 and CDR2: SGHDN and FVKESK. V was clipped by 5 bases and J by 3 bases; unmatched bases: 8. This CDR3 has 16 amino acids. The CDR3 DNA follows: TGTGCCAGCAGCGGACGTAGCGGGGGGAGAACAGATACGCAGTATTTT. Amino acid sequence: CASSGRSGGRTDTQYF.

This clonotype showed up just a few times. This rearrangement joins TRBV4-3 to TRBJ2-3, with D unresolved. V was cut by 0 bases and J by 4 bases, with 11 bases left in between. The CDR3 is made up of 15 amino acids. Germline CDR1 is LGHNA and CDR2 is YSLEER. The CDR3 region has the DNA TGCGCCAGCAGCCAAGATTGGAGCGTTTCAGATACGCAGTATTTT. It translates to CASSQDWSVSDTQYF.

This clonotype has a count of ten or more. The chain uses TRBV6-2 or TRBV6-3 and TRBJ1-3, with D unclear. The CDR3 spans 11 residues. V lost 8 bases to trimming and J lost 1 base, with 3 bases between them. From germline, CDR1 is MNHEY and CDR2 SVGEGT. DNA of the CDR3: TGTGCCAGCGGTTCTGGAAACACCATATATTTT. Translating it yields CASGSGNTIYF.

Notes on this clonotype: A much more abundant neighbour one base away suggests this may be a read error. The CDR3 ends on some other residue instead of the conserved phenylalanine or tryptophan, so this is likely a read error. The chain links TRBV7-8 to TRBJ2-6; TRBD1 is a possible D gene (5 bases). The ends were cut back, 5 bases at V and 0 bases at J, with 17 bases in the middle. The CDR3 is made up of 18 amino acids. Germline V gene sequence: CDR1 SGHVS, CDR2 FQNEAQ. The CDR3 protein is CASSPQPGRYSGANVLTV. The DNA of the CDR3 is TGTGCCAGCAGCCCCCAACCAGGGCGATACTCTGGGGCCAACGTCCTGACTGTC.

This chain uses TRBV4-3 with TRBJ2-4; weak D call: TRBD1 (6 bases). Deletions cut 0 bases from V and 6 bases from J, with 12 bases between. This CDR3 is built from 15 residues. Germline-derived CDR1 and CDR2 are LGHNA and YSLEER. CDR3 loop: CASSQERSRGNIQYF. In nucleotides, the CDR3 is TGCGCCAGCAGCCAAGAGCGGTCCAGGGGAAACATTCAGTACTTC.

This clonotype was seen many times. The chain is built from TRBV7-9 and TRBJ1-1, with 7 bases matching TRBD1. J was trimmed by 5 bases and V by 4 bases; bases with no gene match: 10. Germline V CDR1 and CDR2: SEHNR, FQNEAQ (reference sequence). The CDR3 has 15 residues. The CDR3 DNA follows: TGTGCCAGCAGCTCCACGACAGGGCCGGGGACTGAAGCTTTCTTT. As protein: CASSSTTGPGTEAFF. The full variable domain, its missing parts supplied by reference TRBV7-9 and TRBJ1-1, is DTGVSQNPRHKITKRGQNVTFRCDPISEHNRLYWYRQTLGQGPEFLTYFQNEAQLEKSRLLSDRFSAERPKGSFSTLEIQRTEQGDSAMYLCASSSTTGPGTEAFFGQGTRLTVV.